Presented here are 2 T cell receptor beta chains from one specimen sequenced in a study of shared T cell receptors in the human thymus. This table comes from immunoSEQ multiplex PCR, and its TCRdb copy is limited to in-frame clones, with some not included. The sample records roughly 660,000 clones, 88% being singletons. A further study also used this sample, focusing on human thymus T cells.

Material for sequencing was thymocytes. The receptors were sampled from a boy under two years old with a congenital heart defect.

The rearrangement uses TRBV4-3 and TRBJ2-1; a weak D match, TRBD2 (6 bases). Between the trimmed V and J ends, which lost 0 bases and 3 bases, there was a span of 9 bases. The CDR3 has 15 amino acids. Germline CDR1 is LGHNA and CDR2 is YSLEER. Here the CDR3 DNA reads TGCGCCAGCAGCCAAGATCGAGCGGGCTACAATGAGCAGTTCTTC. Translated: CASSQDRAGYNEQFF.

The CDR3 sequence is CASSAPFRDNSGNTIYF. The CDR3 nucleotides read TGTGCCAGCAGTGCCCCCTTTCGGGACAACTCTGGAAACACCATATATTTT. The chain employs TRBV6-1 and TRBJ1-3; TRBD1 might be the D (6 bases). Deletions cut 4 bases from V and 0 bases from J, with 16 bases between. CDR1 is MNHNS and CDR2 is SASEGT in the germline V gene. This CDR3 spans 17 amino acids.